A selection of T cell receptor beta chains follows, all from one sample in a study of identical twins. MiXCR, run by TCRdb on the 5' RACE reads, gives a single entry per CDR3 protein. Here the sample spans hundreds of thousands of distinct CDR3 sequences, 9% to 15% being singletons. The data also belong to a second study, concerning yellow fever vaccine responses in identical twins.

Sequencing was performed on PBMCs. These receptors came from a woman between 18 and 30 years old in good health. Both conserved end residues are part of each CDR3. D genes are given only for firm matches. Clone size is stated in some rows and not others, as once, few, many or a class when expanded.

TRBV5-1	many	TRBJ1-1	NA	CASTGDTEAFF	TGCGCCAGCACAGGGGACACTGAAGCTTTCTTT
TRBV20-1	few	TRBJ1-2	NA	CSAPRGGGRAPGGYGYTF	TGCAGTGCCCCCAGGGGCGGCGGACGGGCTCCCGGTGGGTATGGCTACACCTTC
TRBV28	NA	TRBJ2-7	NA	CASRKGHGNYEQYF	TGTGCCAGCAGAAAGGGACATGGGAACTACGAGCAGTACTTC
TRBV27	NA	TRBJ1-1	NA	CASRPAEDRWGTEAFF	TGTGCCAGCAGGCCGGCGGAGGATCGGTGGGGGACTGAAGCTTTCTTT
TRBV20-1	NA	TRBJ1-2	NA	CSARSDKDYGYTF	TGCAGTGCTAGGTCGGACAAGGACTATGGCTACACCTTC
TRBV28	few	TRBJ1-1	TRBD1	CAGARTGLMNTEAFF	TGTGCCGGCGCAAGGACAGGGCTCATGAACACTGAAGCTTTCTTT
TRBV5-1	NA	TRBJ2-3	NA	CASSLRLGGSTSTDTQYF	TGCGCCAGCAGCTTGCGTTTAGGGGGAAGCACTAGCACAGATACGCAGTATTTT
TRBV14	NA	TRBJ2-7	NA	CASSRGRGSSSYEQYF	TGTGCCAGCAGCCGAGGACGGGGGAGCAGCTCCTACGAGCAGTACTTC
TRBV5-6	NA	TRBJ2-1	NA	CASIKTGFVRDDEQFF	TGTGCCAGCATTAAAACAGGGTTTGTCCGGGACGATGAGCAGTTCTTC
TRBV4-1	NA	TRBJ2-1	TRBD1	CASSQGLRDRGYNEQFF	TGCGCCAGCAGCCAAGGTCTCCGGGACAGGGGTTACAATGAGCAGTTCTTC
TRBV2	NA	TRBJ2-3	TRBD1	CASSEGTGAWDTQYF	TGTGCCAGCAGTGAAGGGACAGGGGCATGGGATACGCAGTATTTT